These 22 T cell receptor beta chains were all obtained from the same sample, sequenced in a study of identical twins. Using its own MiXCR run on the 5' RACE reads, TCRdb lists one record per CDR3 protein. The table shows some 660,000 distinct CDR3 sequences, with roughly 8% occurring only once. The data also belong to a second study, concerning yellow fever vaccine responses in identical twins.

The material sequenced was PBMCs. The receptors were gathered from a woman between 18 and 30 years old in good health.

This chain connects TRBV6-2 or TRBV6-3 to TRBJ2-3; D uncertain. Germline CDR1 and CDR2: MNHEY and SVGEGT. V dropped 4 bases and J dropped 4 bases, with 12 bases sitting between them. This CDR3 spans 14 amino acids. CDR3 DNA: TGTGCCAGCAGTTCAACAGAAGAGGCAGATACGCAGTATTTT. Encoded protein: CASSSTEEADTQYF.

Only a few counts were recorded for this clonotype. The chain combines TRBV12-3 or TRBV12-4 with TRBJ1-1; 10 bases are a match to TRBD1. The CDR3 runs to 15 residues. With 5 bases clipped from V and 1 base from J, the junction kept 4 bases outside the gene matches. CDR3 amino acids: CASSRDRGQNTEAFF. The CDR3 nucleotides are TGTGCCAGCAGTCGGGACAGGGGCCAGAACACTGAAGCTTTCTTT.

This clonotype has only a few counts. The chain combines TRBV30 with TRBJ2-1, with TRBD1 as a possible D gene (6 bases). Germline V gene data show CDR1 as GTSNPN and CDR2 as SVGIG (reference sequence). The CDR3 extends over 18 amino acids. The germline V and J ends were trimmed by 3 bases and 0 bases, with 21 bases remaining between them. The CDR3 bases are TGTGCCTGGAGCGGATACGGGCAGGGGCCCAGCTCCTACAATGAGCAGTTCTTC. As protein: CAWSGYGQGPSSYNEQFF.

This clonotype occurred a few times. The gene calls are TRBV9 and TRBJ1-2, with a possible D match to TRBD1 (5 bases). CDR1 is SGDLS, CDR2 YYNGEE, per germline. V lost 2 bases and J lost 8, with 25 bases in between. The CDR3 length is 17 residues. CDR3 bases: TGTGCCAGCAGCGTGATTGGCAGGGCGGAGTGGTTGGAAGGCTACACCTTC. Protein: CASSVIGRAEWLEGYTF.

This clonotype has just a few counts. The chain joins TRBV5-1 to TRBJ2-7; 9 bases line up with TRBD1. Germline V CDR1 and CDR2: SGHRS, YFSETQ. This CDR3 has 15 residues. J was trimmed by 3 bases and V by 4 bases; bases with no gene match: 8. The CDR3 region has the DNA TGCGCCAGCAGCACCACGACAGGGGGGATCTACGAGCAGTACTTC. Its protein product is CASSTTTGGIYEQYF.

This clonotype was seen at least ten times. The J gene is TRBJ1-5, the V gene TRBV12-3 or TRBV12-4, with a weak D call TRBD1 (5 bases). CDR3 length: 14 residues. V lost 3 bases and J lost 7, with 13 bases in between. DNA of the CDR3: TGTGCCAGCAGTTTCGCAGGGTACGGGCAGCCCCAGCATTTT. This gives the protein CASSFAGYGQPQHF.

This clonotype was seen at least ten times. The CDR3 loop reads CASNDRGGGYTF. As DNA, the CDR3 is TGTGCCAGCAATGACAGGGGGGGTGGCTACACCTTC. The chain combines TRBV12-3 or TRBV12-4 with TRBJ1-2; 9 nucleotides line up with TRBD1. The CDR3 is 12 residues long. Trimming removed 7 bases from V and 7 bases from J; junction bases left unmatched: 4.

This clonotype was seen a few times. The gene calls are TRBV28 and TRBJ1-6, with D hard to call. Germline-derived CDR1 and CDR2 are MDHEN and SYDVKM. Trimming removed 5 bases from V and 6 bases from J, with 14 bases in between. The CDR3 covers 15 residues. CDR3 residues: CASSTHTELNSPLHF. CDR3 in DNA: TGTGCCAGCAGTACCCACACAGAACTTAATTCACCCCTCCACTTT.

The rearrangement joins TRBV11-2 to TRBJ1-2, with D possibly TRBD1 on 5 matching bases. V shed 5 bases and J shed 2 bases, with 9 bases lying between them. The CDR3 contains 13 residues. Germline CDR1 and CDR2: SGHAT and FQNNGV. The CDR3 region has the DNA TGTGCCAGCAGCCGGGACGGAAACTATGGCTACACCTTC. Its protein product is CASSRDGNYGYTF. The whole variable domain, remainder taken from reference TRBV11-2 and TRBJ1-2, is EAGVAQSPRYKIIEKRQSVAFWCNPISGHATLYWYQQILGQGPKLLIQFQNNGVVDDSQLPKDRFSAERLKGVDSTLKIQPAKLEDSAVYLCASSRDGNYGYTFGSGTRLTVV.

V is TRBV6-5 and J is TRBJ2-5; 10 bases match TRBD1. Germline V lookup: CDR1 MNHEY, CDR2 SVGAGI. CDR3 length: 16 amino acids. The trim removed 1 base at V and 2 bases at J, leaving 4 bases unmatched. CDR3 residues: CASSYWDRGLQETQYF. The CDR3, as DNA: TGTGCCAGCAGTTACTGGGACAGGGGATTACAAGAGACCCAGTACTTC.

Of note for this clonotype: One end of the junction is discordant with germline, which a read error may explain. V and J are TRBV7-7 and TRBJ2-5; D may be TRBD1 (7 bases). CDR1 is SSHAT, CDR2 FNYEAQ, per germline (reference sequence). CDR3 length: 14 residues. Here the CDR3 DNA reads TGTGCTAGCAGCGGAGGGACAGAACAAGAGACCCAGTACTTC. Protein sequence: CASSGGTEQETQYF.

This clonotype appeared a few times. The J gene is TRBJ1-5, the V gene TRBV28, with no clear D. Germline CDR1 MDHEN, CDR2 SYDVKM. V shed 2 bases and J shed 3 bases, with 11 bases lying between them. The CDR3 covers 15 residues. The CDR3 DNA reads TGTGCCAGCAGTTTAGGTGTAGGCAACAATCAGCCCCAGCATTTT. Protein sequence: CASSLGVGNNQPQHF.

This clonotype was observed once. This chain connects TRBV5-1 to TRBJ2-1; 11 nucleotides line up with TRBD2. V lost 3 bases to trimming and J lost 5 bases; unmatched junction nucleotides: 10. This CDR3 contains 17 residues. Germline CDR1 is SGHRS and CDR2 is YFSETQ. CDR3 loop: CASSSRPSGGPNNEQFF. CDR3 bases: TGCGCCAGCAGCTCCCGCCCTAGCGGGGGGCCGAACAATGAGCAGTTCTTC.

This clonotype was counted only a few times. V usage is TRBV20-1 and J usage is TRBJ2-7, with D possibly being TRBD2 (6 bases). The CDR3 consists of 12 residues. Germline values: CDR1 DFQATT, CDR2 SNEGSKA (reference sequence). V lost 5 bases and J lost 7, with 15 bases in between. CDR3 nucleotides: TGCAGTGCTGGGGGACTCGGCCGGGAGCAGTACTTC. Translated, it gives CSAGGLGREQYF.

In its sample, this clonotype was seen many times. The J gene is TRBJ1-4, the V gene TRBV2; maybe TRBD1 (5 bases). The CDR3 covers 15 residues. V was cut by 6 bases and J by 3 bases, with 14 bases left in between. Germline assignment: CDR1 SNHLY and CDR2 FYNNEI. CDR3 residues: CASRPERGPNEKLFF. CDR3 in DNA: TGTGCCAGCAGGCCCGAAAGGGGTCCTAATGAAAAACTGTTTTTT.

J is TRBJ2-5 and V is TRBV29-1; the match to TRBD1 covers 9 bases. Germline loops: CDR1 SQVTM, CDR2 ANQGSEA. V lost 2 bases to trimming and J lost 5 bases; unmatched junction nucleotides: 9. CDR3 length: 15 residues. The CDR3 DNA follows: TGCAGCGTTGAATACTGGGACAGGGAGGGGGAGACCCAGTACTTC. It encodes CSVEYWDREGETQYF.

J is TRBJ2-1 and V is TRBV24-1; 14 positions agree with TRBD2. CDR3 length: 19 amino acids. V lost 1 base, J lost 7 bases, and 11 bases stayed unmatched. The germline CDR1 and CDR2 sequences are KGHDR and SFDVKD. CDR3 protein: CATSDFRGRGTSGSNEQFF. CDR3 bases: TGTGCCACCAGTGATTTCAGGGGACGAGGGACTAGCGGGAGTAATGAGCAGTTCTTC.

The chain is built from TRBV25-1 and TRBJ1-4; 10 bases agree with TRBD1. Looked up from germline, CDR1 is MGHDK and CDR2 is SYGVNS. The CDR3 totals 15 residues. V lost 3 bases, J lost 7 bases, and 5 bases stayed unmatched. The CDR3, as DNA: TGTGCCAGCAGTGACCTTGGACAGGGGGGTGAAAAACTGTTTTTT. This encodes CASSDLGQGGEKLFF.

This clonotype was found many times. CDR3 sequence reads: CASSDKTGGGPNEQFF. For the CDR3, the DNA is TGTGCCAGCAGCGACAAAACGGGGGGAGGTCCCAATGAGCAGTTCTTC. The gene calls are TRBV12-3 or TRBV12-4 and TRBJ2-1; TRBD2 aligns across 7 bases. This CDR3 contains 16 residues. J gave up 6 bases and V 6 bases, and 14 bases lay outside the gene matches.

The sample holds a few counts of this clonotype. The chain employs TRBV6-5 and TRBJ2-3; 8 nucleotides match TRBD2. The CDR3 is 17 residues long. J was trimmed by 0 bases and V by 0 bases; bases with no gene match: 5. Germline loops: CDR1 MNHEY, CDR2 SVGAGI. Here the CDR3 reads CASSYSTASGSTDTQYF. The CDR3 coding sequence is TGTGCCAGCAGTTACTCGACCGCTAGCGGGAGCACAGATACGCAGTATTTT.

In this sample, this clonotype turned up a few times. The J gene is TRBJ1-3, the V gene TRBV7-9; D is perhaps TRBD1 (5 bases). Trimming took off 5 bases at V and 4 bases at J, with 15 bases between the two ends. This CDR3 comprises 15 residues. Per the germline V gene, CDR1 is SEHNR and CDR2 is FQNEAQ (reference sequence). In DNA, the CDR3 is TGTGCCAGCAGCGAGGCAGGGTCTTCGGGAAACACCATATATTTT. This encodes CASSEAGSSGNTIYF. The variable domain in full, with the rest retrieved from reference TRBV7-9 and TRBJ1-3, is DTGVSQNPRHKITKRGQNVTFRCDPISEHNRLYWYRQTLGQGPEFLTYFQNEAQLEKSRLLSDRFSAERPKGSFSTLEIQRTEQGDSAMYLCASSEAGSSGNTIYFGEGSWLTVV.

This clonotype was observed a few times. V usage is TRBV12-3 or TRBV12-4 and J usage is TRBJ2-1; D remains unclear. V lost 4 bases, J lost 7 bases, and 14 bases lay in between. The CDR3 sequence is 14 residues long. CDR3 loop: CASSSLPSVNEQFF. CDR3 sequence (DNA): TGTGCCAGCAGTTCTCTCCCCTCAGTTAATGAGCAGTTCTTC.